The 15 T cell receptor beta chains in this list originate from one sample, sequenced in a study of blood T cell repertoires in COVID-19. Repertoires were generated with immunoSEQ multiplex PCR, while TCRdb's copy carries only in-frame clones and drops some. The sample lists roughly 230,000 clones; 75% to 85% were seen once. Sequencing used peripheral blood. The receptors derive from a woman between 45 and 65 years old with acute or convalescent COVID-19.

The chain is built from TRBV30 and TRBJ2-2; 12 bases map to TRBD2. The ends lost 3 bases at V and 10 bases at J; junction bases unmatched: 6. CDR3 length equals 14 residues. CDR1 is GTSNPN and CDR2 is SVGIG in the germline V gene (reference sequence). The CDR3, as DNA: TGTGCCTGGAGCCAGACTAGCGGGAGAGAGGAGCTGTTTTTT. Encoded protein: CAWSQTSGREELFF.

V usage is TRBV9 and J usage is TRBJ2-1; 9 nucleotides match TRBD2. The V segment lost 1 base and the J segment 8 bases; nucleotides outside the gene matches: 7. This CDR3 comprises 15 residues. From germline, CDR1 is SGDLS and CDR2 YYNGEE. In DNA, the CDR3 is TGTGCCAGCAGCGTATGGTCTAGCGGGATGGATGAGCAGTTCTTC. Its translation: CASSVWSSGMDEQFF.

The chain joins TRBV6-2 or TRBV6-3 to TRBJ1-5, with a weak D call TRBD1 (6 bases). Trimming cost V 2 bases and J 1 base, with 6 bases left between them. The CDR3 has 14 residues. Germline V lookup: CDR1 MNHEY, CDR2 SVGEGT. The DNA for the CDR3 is TGTGCCAGCAGTTACCAGGGGAGCAATCAGCCCCAGCATTTT. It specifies CASSYQGSNQPQHF.

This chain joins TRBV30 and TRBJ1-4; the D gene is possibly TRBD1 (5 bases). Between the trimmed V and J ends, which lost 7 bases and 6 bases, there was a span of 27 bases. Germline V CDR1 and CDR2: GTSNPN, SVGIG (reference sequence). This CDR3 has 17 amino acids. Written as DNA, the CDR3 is TGTGCCTCCACTTCGGGATTCGGGGGTCCGGTGGATGAAAAACTGTTTTTT. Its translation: CASTSGFGGPVDEKLFF.

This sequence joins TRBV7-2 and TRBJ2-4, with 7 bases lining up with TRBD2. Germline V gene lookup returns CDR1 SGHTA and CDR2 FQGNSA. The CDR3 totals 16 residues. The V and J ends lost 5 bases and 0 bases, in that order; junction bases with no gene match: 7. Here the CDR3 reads CASSLPAGLAKNIQYF. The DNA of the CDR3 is TGTGCCAGCAGCCTCCCAGCGGGGCTAGCCAAAAACATTCAGTACTTC.

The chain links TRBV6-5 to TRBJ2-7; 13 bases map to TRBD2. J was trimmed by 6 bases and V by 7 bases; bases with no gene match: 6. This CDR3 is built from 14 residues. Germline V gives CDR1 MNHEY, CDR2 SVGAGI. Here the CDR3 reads CASIGGLAGIEQYF. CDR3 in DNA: TGTGCCAGCATCGGGGGACTAGCGGGGATCGAGCAGTACTTC.

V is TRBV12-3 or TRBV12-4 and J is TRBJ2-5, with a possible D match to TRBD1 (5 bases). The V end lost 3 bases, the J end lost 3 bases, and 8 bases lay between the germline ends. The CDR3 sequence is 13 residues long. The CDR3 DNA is TGTGCCAGCAGTTTCCTCAGGGAAGAGACCCAGTACTTC. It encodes CASSFLREETQYF.

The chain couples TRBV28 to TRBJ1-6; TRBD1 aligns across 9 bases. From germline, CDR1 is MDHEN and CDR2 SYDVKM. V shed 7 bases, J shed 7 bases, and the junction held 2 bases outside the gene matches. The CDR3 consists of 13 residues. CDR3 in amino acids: CASTGTGNSPLHF. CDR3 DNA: TGTGCCAGCACTGGGACAGGGAATTCACCCCTCCACTTT.

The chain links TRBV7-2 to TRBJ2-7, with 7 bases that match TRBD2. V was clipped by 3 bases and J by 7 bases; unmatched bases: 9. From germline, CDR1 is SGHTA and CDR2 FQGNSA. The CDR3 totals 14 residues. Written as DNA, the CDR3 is TGTGCCAGCAGCTTGAGGACTAGTTGGGGGGAGCAGTACTTC. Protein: CASSLRTSWGEQYF.

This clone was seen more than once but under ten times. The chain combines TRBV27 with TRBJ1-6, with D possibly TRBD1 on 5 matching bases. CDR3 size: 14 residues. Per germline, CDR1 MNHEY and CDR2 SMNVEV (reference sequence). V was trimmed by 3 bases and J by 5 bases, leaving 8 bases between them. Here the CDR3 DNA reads TGTGCCAGCAGTTTTCGGACAAATAATTCACCCCTCCACTTT. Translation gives CASSFRTNNSPLHF.

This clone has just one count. The CDR3 sequence: CASSFSGGMTEAFF. As DNA, the CDR3 is TGTGCCAGCAGCTTCAGTGGGGGGATGACTGAAGCTTTCTTT. V gene TRBV7-9 combines with J gene TRBJ1-1; D might be TRBD1 (5 bases). The CDR3 length is 14 residues. Germline CDR1 SEHNR, CDR2 FQNEAQ (reference sequence). With 3 bases removed from V and 5 bases from J, the gap between germline ends came to 13 bases.

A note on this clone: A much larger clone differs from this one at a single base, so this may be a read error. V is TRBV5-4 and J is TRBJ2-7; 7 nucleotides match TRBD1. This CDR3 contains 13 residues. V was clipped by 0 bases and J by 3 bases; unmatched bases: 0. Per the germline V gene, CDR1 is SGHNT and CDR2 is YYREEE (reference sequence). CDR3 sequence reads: CASSLDRGYEQYF. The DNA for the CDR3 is TGTGCCAGCAGCTTGGACAGGGGCTACGAGCAGTACTTC. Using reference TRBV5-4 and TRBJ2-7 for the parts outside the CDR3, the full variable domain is ETGVTQSPTHLIKTRGQQVTLRCSSQSGHNTVSWYQQALGQGPQFIFQYYREEENGRGNFPPRFSGLQFPNYSSELNVNALELDDSALYLCASSLDRGYEQYFGPGTRLTVT.

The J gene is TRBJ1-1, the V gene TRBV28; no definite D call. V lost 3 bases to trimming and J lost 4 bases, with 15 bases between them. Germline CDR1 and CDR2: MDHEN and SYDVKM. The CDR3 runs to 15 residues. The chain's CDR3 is CASSFFRGAGTEAFF. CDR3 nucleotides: TGTGCCAGCAGTTTTTTCCGGGGAGCAGGCACTGAAGCTTTCTTT.

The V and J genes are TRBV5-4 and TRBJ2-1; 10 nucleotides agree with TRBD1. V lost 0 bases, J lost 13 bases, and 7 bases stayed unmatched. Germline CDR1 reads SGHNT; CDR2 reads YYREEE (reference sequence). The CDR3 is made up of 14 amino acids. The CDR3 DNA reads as TGTGCCAGCAGCTTGGGGACAGGGGGACCTTCACAGTTCTTC. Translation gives CASSLGTGGPSQFF.

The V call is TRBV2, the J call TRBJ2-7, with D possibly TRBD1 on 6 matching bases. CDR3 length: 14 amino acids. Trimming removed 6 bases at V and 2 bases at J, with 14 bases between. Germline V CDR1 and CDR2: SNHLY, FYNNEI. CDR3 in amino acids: CASRVDSTPYEQYF. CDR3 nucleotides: TGTGCCAGCAGGGTGGACAGTACCCCCTACGAGCAGTACTTC.